This T cell receptor beta chain is drawn from a study of T cell responses to AZD1222 COVID-19 vaccine. Findings and limits, study-wide: Spike-specific TCR breadth and depth went up after people got two AZD1222 doses. Unmutated variant regions are reportedly the target of nearly half of TCRs that are spike-specific.

Worth noting for this clone: Its matching antigen is unknown.

Measured with immunoSEQ multiplex PCR; TCRdb has only the in-frame clones, and not every one. The repertoire holds 200,000 to 250,000 clones, more than 85% seen once, with roughly 1% in the top ten. Germline values: CDR1 KGHSH, CDR2 LQKENI. This CDR3 comprises 15 residues. Trimming left V 3 bases short and J 1 base short, with 10 bases between. The receptor comes from an adult in good health. The source material was peripheral blood, sampled on day 0 of MenACWY control vaccination. This chain connects TRBV18 to TRBJ2-1; D uncertain. CDR3 sequence (DNA): TGTGCCAGCTCACCCACAGCCCCATCCTACAATGAGCAGTTCTTC. Protein sequence: CASSPTAPSYNEQFF.